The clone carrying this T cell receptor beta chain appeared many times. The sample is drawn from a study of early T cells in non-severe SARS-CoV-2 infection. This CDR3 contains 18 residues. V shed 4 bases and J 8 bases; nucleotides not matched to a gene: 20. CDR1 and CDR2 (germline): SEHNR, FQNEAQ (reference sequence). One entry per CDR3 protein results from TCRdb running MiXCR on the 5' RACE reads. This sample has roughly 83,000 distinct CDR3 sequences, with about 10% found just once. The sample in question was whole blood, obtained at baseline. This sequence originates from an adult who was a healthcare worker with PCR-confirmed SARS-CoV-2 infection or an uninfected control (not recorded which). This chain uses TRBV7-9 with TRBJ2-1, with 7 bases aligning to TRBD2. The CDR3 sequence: CASSWSRGGRSRDDEQFF. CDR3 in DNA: TGTGCCAGCAGCTGGTCCCGGGGAGGGAGAAGTCGGGATGATGAGCAGTTCTTC.